Listed here are 29 T cell receptor beta chains from one sample, sequenced in a study of follicular helper T cells after annual influenza vaccination. Data came from immunoSEQ multiplex PCR; TCRdb stores just in-frame clones and leaves some out. The sample comprises about 2,700 clones, roughly three quarters of which are singletons, and 1.5% rests with the top ten. Time point here: 2014-2015 season, pre-vaccination. The sequences come from CXCR5+ CD38- circulating T follicular helper cells from blood, collected on the day of influenza vaccination. Noted subset: circulating Tfh, non-naive CD4+CXCR5+PD-1+ (ICOS+CD38+ or ICOS-CD38-). These receptors were taken from an adult who received the influenza vaccine.

This clone was observed a handful of times. The chain employs TRBV5-1 and TRBJ2-1; 12 bases are a match to TRBD2. Germline V gene sequence: CDR1 SGHRS, CDR2 YFSETQ. Trimming cost V 4 bases and J 8 bases; bases outside gene matches: 7. The CDR3 loop spans 15 amino acids. In nucleotides, the CDR3 is TGCGCCAGCAGCATTCTAGCGGGGGGGCGGTATGAGCAGTTCTTC. Residues: CASSILAGGRYEQFF.

The chain recombines TRBV4-3 with TRBJ2-1, with 12 bases aligning to TRBD2. Germline V gene sequence: CDR1 LGHNA, CDR2 YSLEER. After removal of 1 base from V and 15 bases from J, the junction contained 10 bases not matched to a gene. The CDR3 has 15 residues. The CDR3 nucleotides read TGCGCCAGCAGCCAAGCAGGGCAATCTAGCGGGGGGGTGTTCTTC. Translation gives CASSQAGQSSGGVFF.

The rearrangement uses TRBV2 and TRBJ2-7; 9 positions match TRBD1. This CDR3 has 14 amino acids. Germline V gene sequence: CDR1 SNHLY, CDR2 FYNNEI. J lost 3 bases, V lost 6 bases, and 6 bases had no gene match. CDR3 DNA: TGTGCCAGCAGGCCAGGGGGACAGGGCTACGAGCAGTACTTC. This translates into CASRPGGQGYEQYF.

This CDR3 reads CASSQDSGTKETQYF. The CDR3 DNA follows: TGTGCCAGCAGCCAAGATAGCGGGACAAAAGAGACCCAGTACTTC. This sequence joins TRBV4-2 and TRBJ2-5; 8 nucleotides line up with TRBD2. Trimming cost V 0 bases and J 3 bases; bases outside gene matches: 3. Germline CDR1 reads LGHNA; CDR2 reads YNFKEQ. CDR3 length: 15 amino acids.

The chain employs TRBV5-1 and TRBJ1-1; D remains ambiguous. The CDR3 consists of 19 residues. The germline V gene has CDR1 SGHRS and CDR2 YFSETQ. V was clipped by 1 base and J by 2 bases, with 24 bases between them. The CDR3 loop is CASSLRAAGLLRRNTEAFF. DNA of the CDR3: TGCGCCAGCAGCTTGCGGGCCGCGGGCCTCTTGAGGCGCAACACTGAAGCTTTCTTT.

The chain recombines TRBV7-6 with TRBJ2-7; 7 nucleotides agree with TRBD2. This CDR3 spans 15 amino acids. The germline V gene has CDR1 SGHVS and CDR2 FNYEAQ. The V segment lost 5 bases and the J segment 1 base; nucleotides outside the gene matches: 8. CDR3 sequence: CASSQSGGPSYEQYF. The CDR3, as DNA: TGTGCCAGCAGCCAATCGGGGGGACCTTCCTACGAGCAGTACTTC.

V usage is TRBV7-3 and J usage is TRBJ1-2; weak D call: TRBD1 (5 bases). V was cut by 2 bases and J by 5 bases, with 15 bases left in between. The CDR3 totals 15 residues. Per germline, CDR1 SGHTA and CDR2 FQGTGA. The CDR3 sequence is CASSLGAESRYGYTF. The CDR3 DNA sequence: TGTGCCAGCAGCTTAGGGGCAGAGTCACGTTATGGCTACACCTTC.

The sample holds a few counts of this clone. The chain carries TRBV6-5 and TRBJ2-7, with D possibly TRBD1 on 6 matching bases. The CDR3 runs to 13 residues. Germline CDR1 and CDR2: MNHEY and SVGAGI. The ends were cut back, 6 bases at V and 3 bases at J, with 12 bases in the middle. In DNA form, the CDR3 reads TGTGCCAGCAGGAGACAGGACTTCTACGAGCAGTACTTC. This sequence encodes CASRRQDFYEQYF.

As DNA, the CDR3 is TGCGCCAGCCTAGGGGAGGGATATCCACGGGGCAATCAGCCCCAGCATTTT. It codes for CASLGEGYPRGNQPQHF. The chain couples TRBV5-1 to TRBJ1-5; a possible D gene is TRBD1 (5 bases). The CDR3 spans 17 residues. Germline CDR1 SGHRS, CDR2 YFSETQ. The germline V and J ends were trimmed by 7 bases and 2 bases, with 22 bases remaining between them.

The V call is TRBV7-2, the J call TRBJ2-5; D is possibly TRBD2 (5 bases). Trimming cost V 5 bases and J 3 bases, with 19 bases left between them. The V gene's germline CDR1 is SGHTA and CDR2 FQGNSA. The length of the CDR3 is 16 residues. The CDR3 protein is CASSPPSLYGKETQYF. In DNA form, the CDR3 reads TGTGCCAGCAGCCCACCCTCCCTATACGGGAAAGAGACCCAGTACTTC.

CDR3 residues: CASSPRRSDQETQYF. The CDR3, as DNA: TGTGCCAGCTCACCGAGGAGGAGCGACCAAGAGACCCAGTACTTC. The chain combines TRBV18 with TRBJ2-5; TRBD2 might be the D (5 bases). Germline assignment: CDR1 KGHSH and CDR2 LQKENI. The V end lost 3 bases, the J end lost 0 bases, and 11 bases lay between the germline ends. The CDR3 runs 15 residues.

The J gene is TRBJ2-5, the V gene TRBV15; 8 bases are shared with TRBD2. V lost 1 base to trimming and J lost 5 bases; unmatched junction nucleotides: 9. Germline assignment: CDR1 LNHNV and CDR2 YYDKDF (reference sequence). This CDR3 is 16 amino acids long. The CDR3 loop reads CATSRGGLVGWETQYF. In nucleotides, the CDR3 is TGTGCCACCAGCAGAGGGGGACTAGTAGGATGGGAGACCCAGTACTTC.

The genes are TRBV2 and TRBJ2-1; no firm D call. Germline CDR1 is SNHLY and CDR2 is FYNNEI. V was shortened by 3 bases and J by 9 bases, with 9 bases between the two germline ends. The CDR3 contains 12 residues. DNA of the CDR3: TGTGCCAGCAGTGATCGACCGAGTGAGCAGTTCTTC. It specifies CASSDRPSEQFF.

The chain joins TRBV29-1 to TRBJ1-5, with D unresolved. This CDR3 region has 13 residues. In germline, CDR1 is SQVTM, CDR2 ANQGSEA. Deletions cut 4 bases from V and 2 bases from J, with 9 bases between. CDR3 DNA sequence: TGCAGCGTTGGGGTGAGCGGCAATCAGCCCCAGCATTTT. Translating it yields CSVGVSGNQPQHF.

The chain carries TRBV5-1 and TRBJ2-7, with 7 bases aligning to TRBD1. The trim removed 5 bases at V and 3 bases at J, leaving 5 bases unmatched. Germline lookup yields CDR1 SGHRS and CDR2 YFSETQ. This CDR3 is built from 13 residues. The CDR3 DNA follows: TGCGCCAGCAGACGGGACAGTAACTACGAGCAGTACTTC. It is translated as CASRRDSNYEQYF.

The chain links TRBV5-1 to TRBJ1-6; D is undetermined. V lost 0 bases and J 7 bases, leaving 11 bases between the germline ends. The CDR3 has 15 residues. Per the germline V gene, CDR1 is SGHRS and CDR2 is YFSETQ. CDR3 in DNA: TGCGCCAGCAGCTTGGGAGGCTACGGGAATTCACCCCTCCACTTT. Translation gives CASSLGGYGNSPLHF.

J is TRBJ2-5 and V is TRBV21-1. TRBV21-1 is a recognized pseudogene. This CDR3 region has 15 residues. CDR3 sequence reads: CASSKSKRGGETQYF. As DNA, the CDR3 is TGTGCCAGCAGCAAAAGCAAGAGGGGTGGGGAGACCCAGTACTTC.

The chain links TRBV7-8 to TRBJ2-3; D might be TRBD1 or TRBD2, each matching 6 bases. V was trimmed by 2 bases and J by 1 base, leaving 10 bases between them. The CDR3 is made up of 15 amino acids. Germline loops: CDR1 SGHVS, CDR2 FQNEAQ. The CDR3 protein is CASSLRGAGTDTQYF. The CDR3 region has the DNA TGTGCCAGCAGCTTAAGGGGGGCGGGCACAGATACGCAGTATTTT.

V is TRBV6-4 and J is TRBJ1-2; 8 nucleotides align to TRBD1. V trimming: 4 bases; J trimming: 4 bases; junction bases outside the gene matches: 5. Germline V lookup: CDR1 MRHNA, CDR2 SNTAGT. This CDR3 comprises 14 residues. CDR3 region: CASSAGQGSYGYTF. CDR3 DNA: TGTGCCAGCAGTGCCGGACAGGGCAGCTATGGCTACACCTTC.

The chain combines TRBV2 with TRBJ2-5; TRBD2 matches 7 bases. The CDR3 loop spans 12 amino acids. Germline V gives CDR1 SNHLY, CDR2 FYNNEI. Trimming at V came to 6 bases and at J to 7 bases, leaving 5 bases not matched to a gene. As DNA, the CDR3 is TGTGCCAGCAGCACCGGGACTATGACCCAGTACTTC. Translation gives CASSTGTMTQYF.

There are a few counts of this clone. The V and J genes are TRBV7-8 and TRBJ1-2; D perhaps matches TRBD1 (6 bases). Trimming cost V 1 base and J 6 bases, with 12 bases left between them. Germline CDR1 and CDR2: SGHVS and FQNEAQ. The CDR3 covers 14 residues. The CDR3 nucleotides are TGTGCCAGCAGCTTAGTGGGGGGCGCAGATGGCTACACCTTC. The encoded protein is CASSLVGGADGYTF.

This rearrangement joins TRBV6-5 to TRBJ1-2, with TRBD1 as a possible D gene (5 bases). This CDR3 spans 12 amino acids. V shed 6 bases and J shed 7 bases, with 12 bases lying between them. CDR1 and CDR2 from the germline V gene are MNHEY and SVGAGI. CDR3 bases: TGTGCCAGCAGGTTAGGGGTGGTTGGCTACACCTTC. Amino acids: CASRLGVVGYTF.

The chain carries TRBV18 and TRBJ2-7; D might be TRBD1 or TRBD2, each matching 7 bases. The CDR3 contains 15 residues. Germline-derived CDR1 and CDR2 are KGHSH and LQKENI. V was shortened by 3 bases and J by 2 bases, with 14 bases between the two germline ends. CDR3 in amino acids: CASSPNQGGAYEQYF. The CDR3 nucleotides read TGTGCCAGCTCACCGAATCAGGGGGGGGCCTACGAGCAGTACTTC. The complete variable domain, with remaining parts taken from reference TRBV18 and TRBJ2-7, reads NAGVMQNPRHLVRRRGQEARLRCSPMKGHSHVYWYRQLPEEGLKFMVYLQKENIIDESGMPKERFSAEFPKEGPSILRIQQVVRGDSAAYFCASSPNQGGAYEQYFGPGTRLTVT.

The chain recombines TRBV7-2 with TRBJ1-2; weak D call: TRBD1 (6 bases). The CDR3 is 14 residues long. V dropped 4 bases and J dropped 2 bases, with 11 bases sitting between them. Germline loops: CDR1 SGHTA, CDR2 FQGNSA. In nucleotides, the CDR3 is TGTGCCAGCAGCTCCGGACAGTTCAACTATGGCTACACCTTC. It translates to CASSSGQFNYGYTF.

This clone showed up just a few times. The rearrangement uses TRBV4-1 and TRBJ1-2; D gene unclear. This CDR3 region has 15 residues. Germline loops: CDR1 MGHRA, CDR2 YSYEKL. The V end was cut by 4 bases, the J end by 2 bases, with 14 bases between. The CDR3 is CASSPPGPENYGYTF. The CDR3 DNA is TGCGCCAGCAGCCCCCCCGGCCCGGAGAACTATGGCTACACCTTC.

This clone has a single count. The V call is TRBV2, the J call TRBJ2-2; D is possibly TRBD2 (7 bases). This CDR3 has 14 amino acids. The V and J ends lost 6 bases and 6 bases respectively, with 14 bases between them. Germline V gives CDR1 SNHLY, CDR2 FYNNEI. The CDR3 is CASRREGGPGELFF. CDR3 sequence (DNA): TGTGCCAGCAGGAGGGAGGGGGGCCCCGGGGAGCTGTTTTTT. Full variable domain (outside the CDR3, taken from reference TRBV2 and TRBJ2-2): EPEVTQTPSHQVTQMGQEVILRCVPISNHLYFYWYRQILGQKVEFLVSFYNNEISEKSEIFDDQFSVERPDGSNFTLKIRSTKLEDSAMYFCASRREGGPGELFFGEGSRLTVL.

The chain couples TRBV6-1 to TRBJ1-2; 7 nucleotides agree with TRBD1. The V and J ends lost 3 bases and 8 bases, in that order; junction bases with no gene match: 6. The CDR3 totals 13 residues. Germline V gives CDR1 MNHNS, CDR2 SASEGT. In DNA, the CDR3 is TGTGCCAGCAGTGACACAGGGGCGCGAGGCTACACCTTC. It is translated as CASSDTGARGYTF.

The rearrangement uses TRBV5-4 and TRBJ1-2; the D gene is possibly TRBD1 (5 bases). Trimming cost V 1 base and J 6 bases, with 13 bases left between them. Germline lookup yields CDR1 SGHNT and CDR2 YYREEE (reference sequence). This CDR3 is built from 14 residues. CDR3 sequence: CASSLWVRDHGYTF. DNA for the CDR3: TGTGCCAGCAGCTTGTGGGTCAGGGACCATGGCTACACCTTC.

The CDR3 loop is CASSPARLAGELNTDTQYF. CDR3 DNA sequence: TGTGCCAGCTCACCGGCTCGACTAGCGGGGGAGCTAAACACAGATACGCAGTATTTT. The chain carries TRBV18 and TRBJ2-3, with 12 nucleotides matching TRBD2. The CDR3 runs to 19 residues. The trim removed 3 bases at V and 2 bases at J, leaving 12 bases unmatched. The germline gives CDR1 KGHSH, CDR2 LQKENI.